This record looks at one T cell receptor (beta chain) sequence and its context. Antigen specificity is unknown. The data stem from a study of T cell responses to AZD1222 COVID-19 vaccine. General study findings and limits: Sampling captured repertoires only after the peak T cell response. As reported, nearly half of all spike-specific TCRs target variant regions that are unmutated. White British donors predominated, females outnumbered males, and clonal diversity was possibly underestimated. With two AZD1222 doses given, Spike-specific TCR breadth and depth both rose.

Trimming cost V 5 bases and J 7 bases, with 8 bases left between them. CDR3 length: 11 amino acids. Germline V gives CDR1 DFQATT, CDR2 SNEGSKA (reference sequence). Libraries were prepared by immunoSEQ multiplex PCR; TCRdb keeps only in-frame clonotypes and omits some of them. The sample lists about 67,000 clones, roughly 80% occurring once. The TCR was taken from an adult who received the AZD1222 COVID-19 vaccine. The chain joins TRBV20-1 to TRBJ2-2; D is ambiguous. The input for sequencing was peripheral blood, taken 28 days after the second AZD1222 dose. The CDR3 loop is CSALSNGELFF. The DNA of the CDR3 is TGCAGTGCTCTTTCTAACGGGGAGCTGTTTTTT.